What follows describes a single T cell receptor (beta chain). The data belong to a study of OX40 agonist ivuxolimab in advanced cancers. Study at large: In this cohort, patients received ivuxolimab, an agonistic anti-OX40 (CD134) antibody.

This CDR3 has 14 amino acids. Per the germline V gene, CDR1 is SGHVS and CDR2 is FNYEAQ. Trimming removed 3 bases at V and 5 bases at J, with 14 bases between. Only in-frame clones appear in the TCRdb table, and some are missing; sequencing was by immunoSEQ multiplex PCR. The table has tens of thousands of clones, 85% to 90% seen once; the top ten hold approximately 9.9%. Samples were taken at baseline and on day 1 of cycles 4 and 7. V and J are TRBV7-6 and TRBJ2-7; maybe TRBD2 (6 bases). The sequences come from CD4+ or CD8+ T cells sorted from blood, collected in a trial of the OX40 agonist ivuxolimab. The sequence was obtained from an adult with an advanced solid tumor such as melanoma, head and neck, liver or kidney cancer. CDR3 loop: CASSFYGGTNEQYF. The CDR3 DNA reads TGTGCCAGCAGCTTTTACGGGGGAACCAACGAGCAGTACTTC. Looking up the rest from reference TRBV7-6 and TRBJ2-7 gives the full variable domain: GAGVSQSPRYKVTKRGQDVALRCDPISGHVSLYWYRQALGQGPEFLTYFNYEAQQDKSGLPNDRFSAERPEGSISTLTIQRTEQRDSAMYRCASSFYGGTNEQYFGPGTRLTVT.